The 14 T cell receptor beta chains in this list originate from one sample, sequenced in a study of T cell therapy after organ transplantation. Described time point: 4-8 weeks after completion of therapy. Repertoires were generated with immunoSEQ multiplex PCR, while TCRdb's copy carries only in-frame clones and drops some. This sample yields 4,800 or so clones, of which 60% to 80% are seen a single time; about 36% belongs to the top ten. What these receptors recognize is not known. The sample consisted of CD8+ T cells from blood, taken after autologous CMV-specific T cell therapy. The source of these receptors is a human patient who had received a solid organ transplant and had CMV disease. Some T cells may possibly be graft donor cells.

This rearrangement joins TRBV5-8 to TRBJ2-1, with D tentatively TRBD2 (6 bases). The CDR3 consists of 16 residues. Germline CDR1 and CDR2: SGHTS and YDEGEE. The V end was cut by 4 bases, the J end by 4 bases, with 18 bases between. The CDR3 sequence is CASSQDGAGLYNEQFF. In nucleotides, the CDR3 is TGTGCCAGCAGCCAAGATGGAGCGGGCTTGTACAATGAGCAGTTCTTC.

This clone showed up just once. V and J are TRBV5-4 and TRBJ1-1; the match to TRBD1 covers 10 bases. Germline values: CDR1 SGHNT, CDR2 YYREEE (reference sequence). Losses at the gene ends were 2 bases for V and 5 bases for J; bases not matched to a gene: 9. The CDR3 spans 16 residues. CDR3 loop: CASSFHDRGLLTEAFF. CDR3 nucleotides: TGTGCCAGCAGCTTCCATGACAGGGGGCTTCTTACTGAAGCTTTCTTT.

The CDR3 DNA reads as TGTGCCACCAGCAGGTCCCCTCTTCGGAACTATGGCTACACCTTC. Its protein product is CATSRSPLRNYGYTF. The rearrangement links TRBV15 to TRBJ1-2; the D is unclear. V lost 3 bases, J lost 2 bases, and 13 bases lay in between. Germline CDR1 LNHNV, CDR2 YYDKDF (reference sequence). This CDR3 is built from 15 residues.

The V gene is TRBV7-9, the J gene TRBJ2-1; D gene uncertain. The CDR3 totals 16 residues. Germline V gives CDR1 SEHNR, CDR2 FQNEAQ (reference sequence). V lost 0 bases and J 10 bases, leaving 19 bases between the germline ends. The CDR3 coding sequence is TGTGCCAGCAGCTTAGCAGAGGACCCCAAATCATGGGAGCAGTTCTTC. The encoded protein is CASSLAEDPKSWEQFF.

The chain employs TRBV23-1 and TRBJ1-2; perhaps TRBD1 as D (6 bases). TRBV23-1 is an ORF, and what it does is uncertain. The CDR3 is 11 residues long. With 8 bases removed from V and 5 bases from J, the gap between germline ends came to 9 bases. CDR3 sequence reads: CASGGRYGYTF. In DNA form, the CDR3 reads TGCGCCAGCGGGGGCCGATATGGCTACACCTTC.

This clone is labeled medium-sized. The chain couples TRBV7-9 to TRBJ1-4; 10 positions match TRBD1. Germline values: CDR1 SEHNR, CDR2 FQNEAQ (reference sequence). The CDR3 is made up of 16 amino acids. The V segment lost 4 bases and the J segment 3 bases; nucleotides outside the gene matches: 5. This CDR3 reads CASSSGTGDPNEKLFF. For the CDR3, the DNA is TGTGCCAGCAGCTCCGGGACAGGGGACCCTAATGAAAAACTGTTTTTT.

The V call is TRBV6-1, the J call TRBJ2-7, with 7 bases lining up with TRBD1. This CDR3 has 13 amino acids. The V gene end was trimmed by 5 bases and the J gene end by 3 bases; junction bases not matched to a gene: 4. Germline CDR1 reads MNHNS; CDR2 reads SASEGT. CDR3 nucleotides: TGTGCCAGCAGTAGCTACAGGGGCTACGAGCAGTACTTC. Translating it yields CASSSYRGYEQYF.

The V gene is TRBV19, the J gene TRBJ2-5, with TRBD1 matching over 10 bases. This CDR3 is built from 15 residues. From germline, CDR1 is LNHDA and CDR2 SQIVND (reference sequence). The V segment lost 5 bases and the J segment 5 bases; nucleotides outside the gene matches: 8. CDR3 residues: CASSAGTGVMETQYF. For the CDR3, the DNA is TGTGCCAGTAGTGCCGGGACAGGGGTCATGGAGACCCAGTACTTC. The variable domain in full, completed from reference TRBV19 and TRBJ2-5, reads DGGITQSPKYLFRKEGQNVTLSCEQNLNHDAMYWYRQDPGQGLRLIYYSQIVNDFQKGDIAEGYSVSREKKESFPLTVTSAQKNPTAFYLCASSAGTGVMETQYFGPGTRLLVL.

The genes are TRBV2 and TRBJ1-2, with D perhaps TRBD1 (6 bases). This CDR3 is 15 amino acids long. Germline CDR1 is SNHLY and CDR2 is FYNNEI. V shed 1 base and J shed 2 bases, with 11 bases lying between them. Here the CDR3 reads CASSEEAGQNYGYTF. The CDR3, as DNA: TGTGCCAGCAGTGAAGAGGCGGGACAAAACTATGGCTACACCTTC.

The CDR3 bases are TGCGCCAGCAGCTTGGGAAGGCGGGGAGGGTCCTACGAGCAGTACTTC. Its translation is CASSLGRRGGSYEQYF. The chain is built from TRBV5-1 and TRBJ2-7, with 7 bases matching TRBD2. Germline CDR1 reads SGHRS; CDR2 reads YFSETQ. The CDR3 consists of 16 residues. Losses at the gene ends were 0 bases for V and 1 base for J; bases not matched to a gene: 7.

This chain uses TRBV19 with TRBJ1-1; the D gene is possibly TRBD1 (5 bases). Germline V CDR1 and CDR2: LNHDA, SQIVND (reference sequence). V was clipped by 7 bases and J by 5 bases, with 11 bases between them. The CDR3 is 12 residues long. CDR3 sequence: CASTMGGTEAFF. CDR3 nucleotide sequence: TGTGCCAGTACCATGGGGGGGACTGAAGCTTTCTTT. Drawing the rest from reference TRBV19 and TRBJ1-1, the complete variable domain is DGGITQSPKYLFRKEGQNVTLSCEQNLNHDAMYWYRQDPGQGLRLIYYSQIVNDFQKGDIAEGYSVSREKKESFPLTVTSAQKNPTAFYLCASTMGGTEAFFGQGTRLTVV.

J is TRBJ2-7 and V is TRBV21-1; the table's D call TRBD1 went unverified against the DNA. TRBV21-1 is recorded as a pseudogene. This CDR3 is 15 amino acids long. The CDR3 protein is CASSPRLRADYEQYF. The CDR3 DNA reads as TGTGCCAGCAGCCCCCGGCTCAGGGCTGACTACGAGCAGTACTTC.

J is TRBJ1-1 and V is TRBV18; D remains unclear. The germline V gene encodes CDR1 KGHSH and CDR2 LQKENI. Trimming took 0 bases from V and 4 from J, leaving 9 bases between them. CDR3 length: 14 residues. CDR3 region: CASSPPIGSTEAFF. CDR3 DNA: TGTGCCAGCTCACCACCGATTGGGTCCACTGAAGCTTTCTTT.

This clone was seen a handful of times. V is TRBV28 and J is TRBJ1-6; possible D gene TRBD1, 5 bases. Germline CDR1 is MDHEN and CDR2 is SYDVKM. The V gene lost 4 bases and the J gene lost 5 bases, with 9 bases spanning the gap. CDR3 length equals 14 residues. The DNA of the CDR3 is TGTGCCAGCAGTTATGACAGAGATAATTCACCCCTCCACTTT. Translating gives CASSYDRDNSPLHF.